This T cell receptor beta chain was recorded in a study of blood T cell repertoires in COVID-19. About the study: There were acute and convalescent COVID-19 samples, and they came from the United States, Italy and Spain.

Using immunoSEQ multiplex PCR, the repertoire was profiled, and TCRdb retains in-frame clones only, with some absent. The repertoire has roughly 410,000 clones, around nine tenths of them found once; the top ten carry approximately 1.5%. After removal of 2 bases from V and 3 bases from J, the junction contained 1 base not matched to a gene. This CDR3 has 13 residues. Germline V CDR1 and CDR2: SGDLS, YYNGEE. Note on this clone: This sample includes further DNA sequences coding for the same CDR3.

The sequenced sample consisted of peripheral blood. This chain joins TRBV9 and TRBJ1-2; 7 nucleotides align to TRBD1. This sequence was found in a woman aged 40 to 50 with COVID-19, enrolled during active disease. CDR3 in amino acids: CASSVGTDYGYTF. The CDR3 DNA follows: TGTGCCAGCAGCGTCGGGACAGACTATGGCTACACCTTC.